A single sample is the source of the 22 T cell receptor beta chains below, sequenced in a study of shared clonotypes between healthy human individuals. Repertoires were generated with immunoSEQ multiplex PCR, while TCRdb's copy carries only in-frame clones and drops some. The sample contains 2 million to 2.5 million clones, under 95% of which appear only once. It was CD45RO-negative cells, positively selected for CCR7, that made up naive CD8 cells, with terminally differentiated effector memory CD45RA+ cells excluded. Sequencing was performed on naive CD8+ T cells from PBMCs. These receptors were taken from a man in his late teens or twenties in good health. Some clones in this sample may be carry-over from other donors' samples.

This chain joins TRBV7-9 and TRBJ2-1, with 8 nucleotides matching TRBD2. The CDR3 loop spans 16 amino acids. Germline CDR1 reads SEHNR; CDR2 reads FQNEAQ (reference sequence). V gave up 5 bases and J gave up 0 bases; unmatched junction bases: 6. The chain's CDR3 is CASSLPAGASYNEQFF. The CDR3 DNA is TGTGCCAGCAGCCTACCAGCGGGAGCCTCCTACAATGAGCAGTTCTTC.

J is TRBJ2-1 and V is TRBV2; 7 bases are shared with TRBD2. This CDR3 is 18 amino acids long. Germline trimming cut 6 bases from V and 4 bases from J; bases unmatched to any gene: 18. Germline-derived CDR1 and CDR2 are SNHLY and FYNNEI. CDR3 sequence (DNA): TGTGCCAGCAGCACAAATACCCTAGCGGCCAGAGCTTACAATGAGCAGTTCTTC. This codes for CASSTNTLAARAYNEQFF.

V is TRBV9 and J is TRBJ1-2; no clear D. The CDR3 is 13 residues long. The germline V gene has CDR1 SGDLS and CDR2 YYNGEE. Trimming left V 3 bases short and J 6 bases short, with 12 bases between. The CDR3 region has the DNA TGTGCCAGCAGCGGAGCCAGGTACCATGGCTACACCTTC. Translating it yields CASSGARYHGYTF.

The J gene is TRBJ2-7, the V gene TRBV7-8; a weak D match, TRBD2 (5 bases). CDR3 length: 13 residues. Germline CDR1 reads SGHVS; CDR2 reads FQNEAQ. With 3 bases removed from V and 3 bases from J, the gap between germline ends came to 9 bases. The CDR3 is CASSFFRGYEQYF. CDR3 in DNA: TGTGCCAGCAGCTTTTTCCGGGGCTACGAGCAGTACTTC.

This chain connects TRBV5-1 to TRBJ2-7; 11 bases are a match to TRBD2. V trimming: 4 bases; J trimming: 0 bases; junction bases outside the gene matches: 9. The CDR3 spans 17 residues. The germline V gene encodes CDR1 SGHRS and CDR2 YFSETQ. As DNA, the CDR3 is TGCGCCAGCAGCCTTCCTCGTAGCGGGAGGGCCTCCTACGAGCAGTACTTC. Its protein product is CASSLPRSGRASYEQYF.

The J gene is TRBJ1-2, the V gene TRBV2; D unclear. The germline gives CDR1 SNHLY, CDR2 FYNNEI. V shed 0 bases and J shed 4 bases, with 18 bases lying between them. The CDR3 is 17 residues long. CDR3 sequence reads: CASSEAALNDYIYGYTF. CDR3 DNA: TGTGCCAGCAGTGAAGCGGCCCTGAACGACTATATCTATGGCTACACCTTC. Full variable domain (missing parts from reference TRBV2 and TRBJ1-2): EPEVTQTPSHQVTQMGQEVILRCVPISNHLYFYWYRQILGQKVEFLVSFYNNEISEKSEIFDDQFSVERPDGSNFTLKIRSTKLEDSAMYFCASSEAALNDYIYGYTFGSGTRLTVV.

This clone was seen only once. The chain uses TRBV29-1 and TRBJ2-3; weak D call: TRBD2 (6 bases). The V end was cut by 1 base, the J end by 2 bases, with 13 bases between. CDR1 and CDR2 from the germline V gene are SQVTM and ANQGSEA. This CDR3 comprises 15 residues. CDR3: CSVEGRGRPTDTQYF. CDR3 nucleotides: TGCAGCGTTGAAGGGAGGGGCCGACCCACAGATACGCAGTATTTT.

V is TRBV28 and J is TRBJ2-5; TRBD2 might be the D (8 bases). The CDR3 is 13 residues long. Germline CDR1 is MDHEN and CDR2 is SYDVKM. CDR3 loop: CASGAGGGETQYF. The DNA of the CDR3 is TGTGCTAGCGGGGCAGGGGGTGGAGAGACCCAGTACTTC.

The chain combines TRBV6-6 with TRBJ2-7; 8 nucleotides agree with TRBD1. Germline V CDR1 and CDR2: MNHNY, SVGAGI (reference sequence). The trim removed 4 bases at V and 0 bases at J, leaving 5 bases unmatched. The length of the CDR3 is 15 residues. The CDR3 nucleotides read TGTGCCAGCAGTTTAGACAGGGGTCTCTCCTACGAGCAGTACTTC. Residues: CASSLDRGLSYEQYF.

This chain links TRBV5-1 with TRBJ1-5, with D perhaps TRBD1 (5 bases). The V gene's germline CDR1 is SGHRS and CDR2 YFSETQ. The CDR3 extends over 15 amino acids. Deletions cut 0 bases from V and 3 bases from J, with 10 bases between. The CDR3 sequence is CASSLAGDTNQPQHF. The CDR3 nucleotides are TGCGCCAGCAGCTTGGCGGGGGATACCAATCAGCCCCAGCATTTT.

This chain links TRBV11-2 with TRBJ2-5; unclear D gene. This CDR3 region has 13 residues. V was shortened by 2 bases and J by 2 bases, with 6 bases between the two germline ends. In germline, CDR1 is SGHAT, CDR2 FQNNGV. CDR3 DNA sequence: TGTGCCAGCAGCTTACGGAGACAAGAGACCCAGTACTTC. It translates to CASSLRRQETQYF.

The V gene is TRBV10-2, the J gene TRBJ2-1; 7 bases fit TRBD1. Germline assignment: CDR1 WSHSY and CDR2 SAAADI. J gave up 2 bases and V 4 bases, and 5 bases lay outside the gene matches. The CDR3 has 15 amino acids. CDR3 in amino acids: CASSGTGRTYNEQFF. CDR3 bases: TGCGCCAGCAGTGGGACAGGCCGAACCTACAATGAGCAGTTCTTC.

This sequence joins TRBV7-9 and TRBJ2-3; D may match TRBD1 or TRBD2 (5 bases each). This CDR3 spans 15 amino acids. Germline V gene sequence: CDR1 SEHNR, CDR2 FQNEAQ (reference sequence). The germline V and J ends were trimmed by 4 bases and 3 bases, with 14 bases remaining between them. The CDR3 DNA reads as TGTGCCAGCAGCTACTCGGGGCCCGGAACAGATACGCAGTATTTT. This gives the protein CASSYSGPGTDTQYF.

This chain uses TRBV9 with TRBJ1-1, with D tentatively TRBD1 (5 bases). CDR3 length: 15 residues. Germline values: CDR1 SGDLS, CDR2 YYNGEE. The germline V and J ends were trimmed by 3 bases and 3 bases, with 15 bases remaining between them. CDR3 region: CASSGAPGRHTEAFF. The CDR3 DNA reads as TGTGCCAGCAGCGGGGCCCCGGGACGTCACACTGAAGCTTTCTTT.

The V call is TRBV4-3, the J call TRBJ2-7, with a possible D match to TRBD2 (6 bases). The ends were cut back, 4 bases at V and 3 bases at J, with 16 bases in the middle. This CDR3 has 15 amino acids. Germline CDR1 is LGHNA and CDR2 is YSLEER. In DNA, the CDR3 is TGCGCCAGCAGCCCCTGGAGGGGTACCGACTACGAGCAGTACTTC. Its protein product is CASSPWRGTDYEQYF.

This clone was seen a single time. The chain couples TRBV19 to TRBJ2-7, with D perhaps matching TRBD2 (5 bases). The germline V gene has CDR1 LNHDA and CDR2 SQIVND (reference sequence). There are 15 residues in the CDR3. V dropped 0 bases and J dropped 1 base, with 10 bases sitting between them. CDR3 loop: CASSIDRTLSYEQYF. The CDR3 bases are TGTGCCAGTAGTATAGATAGGACTCTTTCCTACGAGCAGTACTTC.

In nucleotides, the CDR3 is TGTGCCAGCAGCTCCGGTGTAGGGGGGCCCCTTGCCCGGGGCGGGGAGCTGTTTTTT. Translating gives CASSSGVGGPLARGGELFF. The chain combines TRBV7-9 with TRBJ2-2; D may match TRBD1 or TRBD2 (6 bases each). The V gene's germline CDR1 is SEHNR and CDR2 FQNEAQ (reference sequence). CDR3 length: 19 residues. Trimming removed 4 bases from V and 7 bases from J, with 28 bases in between.

The V and J genes are TRBV5-1 and TRBJ2-7, with 16 bases matching TRBD2. Germline-derived CDR1 and CDR2 are SGHRS and YFSETQ. The CDR3 length is 18 residues. The junction had 8 bases not matched to a gene; V was cut back by 4 bases and J by 1 base. The CDR3 sequence: CASSPGLAGGIGSYEQYF. CDR3 DNA sequence: TGCGCCAGCAGCCCGGGACTAGCGGGAGGGATTGGGTCCTACGAGCAGTACTTC.

V gene TRBV27 combines with J gene TRBJ2-7; 8 bases are a match to TRBD1. The CDR3 has 13 residues. After removal of 5 bases from V and 5 bases from J, the junction contained 5 bases not matched to a gene. The germline V gene has CDR1 MNHEY and CDR2 SMNVEV (reference sequence). CDR3 in amino acids: CASSPRGRDEQYF. The CDR3 region has the DNA TGTGCCAGCAGTCCCAGGGGGCGCGACGAGCAGTACTTC.

The chain links TRBV19 to TRBJ2-3, with a possible D match to TRBD2 (6 bases). The CDR3 consists of 15 residues. Germline CDR1 and CDR2: LNHDA and SQIVND (reference sequence). V was pared by 3 bases and J by 4 bases, with 14 bases between. The CDR3 reads CASSIGGAAPDTQYF. In DNA form, the CDR3 reads TGTGCCAGTAGTATTGGAGGGGCTGCCCCAGATACGCAGTATTTT.

V is TRBV27 and J is TRBJ2-1; D might be TRBD2 (5 bases). CDR3 length: 12 residues. The V end was cut by 8 bases, the J end by 7 bases, with 12 bases between. Per germline, CDR1 MNHEY and CDR2 SMNVEV (reference sequence). The CDR3 region is CASLSGVNEQFF. The CDR3 DNA reads as TGTGCCAGCCTATCCGGGGTTAATGAGCAGTTCTTC.

The chain joins TRBV7-3 to TRBJ1-5; no reliable D call. This CDR3 is 14 amino acids long. Germline V gene data show CDR1 as SGHTA and CDR2 as FQGTGA. Trimming removed 5 bases at V and 4 bases at J, with 12 bases between. The CDR3 here is CASSPPQSNQPQHF. For the CDR3, the DNA is TGTGCCAGCAGCCCACCCCAGAGTAATCAGCCCCAGCATTTT.